This T cell receptor beta chain was identified during a study of breast tumors, draining lymph nodes, adjacent tissues. Whole-study findings and limits: The data were judged consistent with most tumor T cells coming from lymph node and expanding in tumor. Data only fit, rather than demonstrated, lymph node origin of most tumor T cells. Tumor TCR diversity was below lymph nodes but above nontumor tissue.

Samples came from axillary lymph nodes draining the breast cancer. Germline loops: CDR1 SGHRS, CDR2 YFSETQ. The CDR3 is 13 amino acids. Trimming removed 0 bases from V and 3 bases from J, with 7 bases in between. A single record per CDR3 protein comes from TCRdb applying MiXCR to the multiplex PCR reads. In the table there are fewer than 150,000 distinct CDR3 sequences, about 20% of which are singletons. Concerning this clonotype itself: What it binds is unknown. Lacking the conserved final phenylalanine or tryptophan, this CDR3 likely reflects a read error.

The sequenced material came from axillary lymph node tissue. The TCR sequence derives from a female donor with breast cancer. Some clones in this sample may be carry-over from other donors' samples. The V and J genes are TRBV5-1 and TRBJ2-7; the D gene is possibly TRBD2 (6 bases). The CDR3 reads CASSLGLDYEQYL. CDR3 nucleotides: TGCGCCAGCAGCTTGGGACTAGACTACGAGCAGTACCTC.